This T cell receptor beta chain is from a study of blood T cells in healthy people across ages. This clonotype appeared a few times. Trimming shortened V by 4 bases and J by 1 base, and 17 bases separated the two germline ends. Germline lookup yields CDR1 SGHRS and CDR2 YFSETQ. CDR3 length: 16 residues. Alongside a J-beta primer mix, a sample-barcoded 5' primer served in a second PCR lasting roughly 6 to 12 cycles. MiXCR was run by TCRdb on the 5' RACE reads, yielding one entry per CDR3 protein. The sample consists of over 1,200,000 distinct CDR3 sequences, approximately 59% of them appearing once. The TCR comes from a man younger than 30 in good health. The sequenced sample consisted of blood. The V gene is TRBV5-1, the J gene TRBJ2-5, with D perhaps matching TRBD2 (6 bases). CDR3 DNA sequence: TGCGCCAGCAGCGTCCGGGAGATTATATTCCAAGAGACCCAGTACTTC. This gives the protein CASSVREIIFQETQYF.